This T cell receptor beta chain was identified in a study of T cell responses to AZD1222 COVID-19 vaccine. Study findings and constraints: Clonal diversity was possibly underestimated, and white British individuals and females predominated among donors.

TCRdb keeps only in-frame clones here, not all; method: immunoSEQ multiplex PCR. The sample lists over 120,000 clones, 90% to 95% occurring once. As for this clone: Its antigen is unknown.

The sequenced sample was peripheral blood, obtained 28 days after the second AZD1222 dose. The TCR comes from an adult who received the AZD1222 COVID-19 vaccine.

The CDR3, as DNA: TGCGCCAGCAGCCGTATCGAACAGGGGTATGGCTACACCTTC. Its translation: CASSRIEQGYGYTF. The chain couples TRBV4-1 to TRBJ1-2; 7 nucleotides line up with TRBD1. V was clipped by 4 bases and J by 5 bases; unmatched bases: 7. The germline V gene encodes CDR1 MGHRA and CDR2 YSYEKL. This CDR3 contains 14 residues.